These 15 T cell receptor beta chains came from one sample sequenced in a study of blood T cell repertoires in COVID-19. The table came from immunoSEQ multiplex PCR; TCRdb's copy has only in-frame clones and leaves some out. The table has around 21,000 clones, roughly 90% seen once. The sample taken for sequencing was peripheral blood. The source of these receptors is a woman older than 75 with active COVID-19.

The chain combines TRBV27 with TRBJ2-1; 14 bases fit TRBD2. The CDR3 runs to 18 residues. After removal of 2 bases from V and 0 bases from J, the junction contained 3 bases not matched to a gene. Looked up from germline, CDR1 is MNHEY and CDR2 is SMNVEV (reference sequence). The CDR3 loop is CASSLGTSGGSSYNEQFF. The CDR3 DNA sequence: TGTGCCAGCAGTTTAGGGACTAGCGGGGGTAGCTCCTACAATGAGCAGTTCTTC.

The rearrangement links TRBV5-4 to TRBJ1-1, with no clear D. V was cut by 2 bases and J by 7 bases, with 15 bases left in between. Germline loops: CDR1 SGHNT, CDR2 YYREEE (reference sequence). The CDR3 has 14 residues. The CDR3 is CASSFEFDTREAFF. The CDR3 DNA reads as TGTGCCAGCAGCTTTGAATTCGACACACGTGAAGCTTTCTTT.

The chain combines TRBV4-1 with TRBJ2-5; the match to TRBD2 covers 10 bases. V was pared by 0 bases and J by 7 bases, with 8 bases of the junction left unmatched. Germline CDR1 is MGHRA and CDR2 is YSYEKL. This CDR3 spans 16 amino acids. CDR3 nucleotides: TGCGCCAGCAGCCAAGATCAGCGGGGGGGGCCTATGACCCAGTACTTC. This codes for CASSQDQRGGPMTQYF.

The chain has TRBV20-1 and TRBJ2-3, with 7 bases that match TRBD2. CDR1 DFQATT and CDR2 SNEGSKA come from the germline V gene (reference sequence). J lost 6 bases, V lost 3 bases, and 12 bases had no gene match. This CDR3 spans 15 amino acids. Here the CDR3 DNA reads TGCAGTGCTAGTTCTAGCGGCCTATTTGGGGATACGCAGTATTTT. It codes for CSASSSGLFGDTQYF.

This chain joins TRBV5-1 and TRBJ1-4; tentative D call: TRBD1 (5 bases). Trimming took off 3 bases at V and 2 bases at J, with 11 bases between the two ends. The CDR3 consists of 15 residues. Per germline, CDR1 SGHRS and CDR2 YFSETQ. The CDR3 here is CASSSRGGTNEKLFF. DNA of the CDR3: TGCGCCAGCAGCTCACGCGGGGGGACTAATGAAAAACTGTTTTTT.

The chain carries TRBV24-1 and TRBJ2-3; 7 bases agree with TRBD2. This CDR3 has 14 amino acids. The V gene's germline CDR1 is KGHDR and CDR2 SFDVKD. V dropped 10 bases and J dropped 1; count of bases not matched to a gene: 7. The CDR3 is CATSQRGRTDTQYF. CDR3 nucleotide sequence: TGTGCCACTTCTCAGCGGGGACGCACAGATACGCAGTATTTT.

In its sample, this clone was seen once. This rearrangement joins TRBV19 to TRBJ2-7, with D perhaps TRBD1 (6 bases). This CDR3 spans 14 amino acids. The germline V gene has CDR1 LNHDA and CDR2 SQIVND (reference sequence). The germline V and J ends were trimmed by 9 bases and 2 bases, with 17 bases remaining between them. The CDR3 DNA is TGTGCCAGCACCCCGACAGGTGAGCCCTACGAGCAGTACTTC. Translation gives CASTPTGEPYEQYF. Full variable domain (outside the CDR3, taken from reference TRBV19 and TRBJ2-7): DGGITQSPKYLFRKEGQNVTLSCEQNLNHDAMYWYRQDPGQGLRLIYYSQIVNDFQKGDIAEGYSVSREKKESFPLTVTSAQKNPTAFYLCASTPTGEPYEQYFGPGTRLTVT.

The CDR3 nucleotides read TGTGCCAGCAGTTTATGGGACAGGTCCGATCAGCCCCAGCATTTT. It specifies CASSLWDRSDQPQHF. The chain combines TRBV27 with TRBJ1-5; 8 bases fit TRBD1. The germline CDR1 and CDR2 sequences are MNHEY and SMNVEV (reference sequence). The CDR3 is 15 amino acids. V was clipped by 1 base and J by 5 bases; unmatched bases: 4.

The chain uses TRBV27 and TRBJ1-1; possibly TRBD1 for D (5 bases). The V gene lost 3 bases and the J gene lost 6 bases, with 20 bases spanning the gap. The CDR3 is 16 amino acids. In germline, CDR1 is MNHEY, CDR2 SMNVEV (reference sequence). CDR3 residues: CASSLSSGLGQAEAFF. The DNA of the CDR3 is TGTGCCAGCAGTTTGAGTTCTGGGTTGGGGCAGGCTGAAGCTTTCTTT.

This chain uses TRBV21-1 with TRBJ1-4. TRBV21-1 is a pseudogene segment. The CDR3 runs 14 residues. For the CDR3, the DNA is TGTGCCAGCAGCAAATTCCTTACTAATGAAAAACTGTTTTTT. Translation: CASSKFLTNEKLFF.

In this sample, this clone turned up a few times. The chain combines TRBV14 with TRBJ1-2, with D uncertain. Germline V gene data show CDR1 as SGHDN and CDR2 as FVKESK. Deletions cut 4 bases from V and 3 bases from J, with 12 bases between. This CDR3 spans 14 amino acids. The DNA of the CDR3 is TGTGCCAGCAGCCGAGGGTCATCTCACTATGGCTACACCTTC. Its translation: CASSRGSSHYGYTF.

The CDR3 DNA follows: TGTGCCAGCAGTTACGGGGCAGCGTCCTACGAGCAGTACTTC. It specifies CASSYGAASYEQYF. V usage is TRBV6-6 and J usage is TRBJ2-7; TRBD1 might be the D (5 bases). V lost 2 bases to trimming and J lost 1 base, with 9 bases between them. CDR1 is MNHNY, CDR2 SVGAGI, per germline (reference sequence). This CDR3 spans 14 amino acids.

The chain uses TRBV3-1 (or the pseudogene TRBV3-2) and TRBJ2-3; 11 bases align to TRBD2. CDR3 length: 16 amino acids. With 4 bases clipped from V and 3 bases from J, the junction kept 6 bases outside the gene matches. Germline V gives CDR1 LGHDT, CDR2 YNNKEL (reference sequence). The chain's CDR3 is CASSPRLAGFTDTQYF. The CDR3 DNA reads as TGTGCCAGCAGCCCGCGACTAGCGGGGTTTACAGATACGCAGTATTTT.

This clone was recorded once. In DNA, the CDR3 is TGTGCCAGCAGCTTGGGACTAGTCGGAGATACGCAGTATTTT. The encoded protein is CASSLGLVGDTQYF. The genes are TRBV7-2 and TRBJ2-3, with 8 bases lining up with TRBD2. Germline values: CDR1 SGHTA, CDR2 FQGNSA. V lost 3 bases to trimming and J lost 5 bases; unmatched junction nucleotides: 4. This CDR3 spans 14 amino acids.

The chain carries TRBV5-4 and TRBJ2-6; possible D gene TRBD2, 6 bases. The CDR3 sequence is 15 residues long. The V end lost 2 bases, the J end lost 2 bases, and 8 bases lay between the germline ends. The germline V gene encodes CDR1 SGHNT and CDR2 YYREEE (reference sequence). The CDR3 spells CASSLGGPGANVLTF. CDR3 in DNA: TGTGCCAGCAGCTTAGGAGGGCCTGGGGCCAACGTCCTGACTTTC.